The 6 T cell receptor beta chains given below trace back to one sample, sequenced in a study of T cell responses to AZD1222 COVID-19 vaccine. The table came from immunoSEQ multiplex PCR; TCRdb's copy has only in-frame clones and leaves some out. The table lists about 150,000 clones, about nine tenths of them singletons. The sequenced sample was peripheral blood, obtained on day 0 of AZD1222 vaccination. These receptor sequences come from an adult in good health.

V is TRBV3-1 (or the pseudogene TRBV3-2) and J is TRBJ2-3; 7 bases fit TRBD2. Germline values: CDR1 LGHDT, CDR2 YNNKEL (reference sequence). This CDR3 has 16 residues. The ends lost 1 base at V and 6 bases at J; junction bases unmatched: 10. As DNA, the CDR3 is TGTGCCAGCAGCCAAGGTGTCGGAAGGCGGGGGGATACGCAGTATTTT. This codes for CASSQGVGRRGDTQYF.

V and J are TRBV19 and TRBJ1-1; D uncertain. The germline V gene encodes CDR1 LNHDA and CDR2 SQIVND (reference sequence). This CDR3 contains 15 residues. The V end lost 0 bases, the J end lost 1 base, and 9 bases lay between the germline ends. For the CDR3, the DNA is TGTGCCAGTAGTATAGATGGCGGACGGAACACTGAAGCTTTCTTT. Protein sequence: CASSIDGGRNTEAFF.

The sample holds one count of this clone. J is TRBJ2-2 and V is TRBV24-1, with TRBD1 identical over 7 bases. This CDR3 has 16 residues. Per the germline V gene, CDR1 is KGHDR and CDR2 is SFDVKD. The junction had 7 bases not matched to a gene; V was cut back by 3 bases and J by 4 bases. DNA for the CDR3: TGTGCCACCAGTGATGTACAGGGGAGAGGCACCGGGGAGCTGTTTTTT. Translated: CATSDVQGRGTGELFF.

The chain uses TRBV9 and TRBJ1-2, with 8 bases fitting TRBD1. CDR3 length: 15 amino acids. V gave up 4 bases and J gave up 8 bases; unmatched junction bases: 13. Germline-derived CDR1 and CDR2 are SGDLS and YYNGEE. CDR3 DNA sequence: TGTGCCAGCAGCCCATCATCCTGGACAGGGCAAGGCTACACCTTC. Protein product: CASSPSSWTGQGYTF.

This rearrangement joins TRBV5-1 to TRBJ1-4, with D possibly being TRBD1 (6 bases). This CDR3 has 14 amino acids. V was pared by 3 bases and J by 2 bases, with 8 bases between. Per the germline V gene, CDR1 is SGHRS and CDR2 is YFSETQ. The DNA of the CDR3 is TGCGCCAGCAGCTCCGGACAGACTAATGAAAAACTGTTTTTT. Translating it yields CASSSGQTNEKLFF.

The chain carries TRBV3-1 (or the pseudogene TRBV3-2) and TRBJ1-6; D ambiguous. Trimming cost V 9 bases and J 3 bases, with 9 bases left between them. The CDR3 runs to 13 residues. Germline V CDR1 and CDR2: LGHDT, YNNKEL (reference sequence). This CDR3 is CASGVDYNSPLHF. The CDR3, as DNA: TGTGCCAGTGGTGTGGACTATAATTCACCCCTCCACTTT.